This T cell receptor beta chain was identified during a study of cytomegalovirus exposure and HLA in healthy donors. Use of 60 Vbeta and 13 Jbeta primers characterized the PCR. The method was immunoSEQ multiplex PCR; TCRdb's version includes in-frame clones alone and lacks a portion of them. The table shows approximately 150,000 clones, with approximately 80% occurring only once. Germline V lookup: CDR1 SGHNT, CDR2 YYREEE (reference sequence). This CDR3 has 13 amino acids. Trimming took 4 bases from V and 3 from J, leaving 10 bases between them. The table lists this clone with a few counts. The clonotype comes from a boy between 2 and 10 years old in good health and CMV-seronegative. The chain joins TRBV5-4 to TRBJ1-2; D unresolved. The sample taken for sequencing was PBMCs. The CDR3 spells CASSRDGDYGYTF. The CDR3 nucleotides are TGTGCCAGCAGCCGGGATGGGGACTATGGCTACACCTTC.